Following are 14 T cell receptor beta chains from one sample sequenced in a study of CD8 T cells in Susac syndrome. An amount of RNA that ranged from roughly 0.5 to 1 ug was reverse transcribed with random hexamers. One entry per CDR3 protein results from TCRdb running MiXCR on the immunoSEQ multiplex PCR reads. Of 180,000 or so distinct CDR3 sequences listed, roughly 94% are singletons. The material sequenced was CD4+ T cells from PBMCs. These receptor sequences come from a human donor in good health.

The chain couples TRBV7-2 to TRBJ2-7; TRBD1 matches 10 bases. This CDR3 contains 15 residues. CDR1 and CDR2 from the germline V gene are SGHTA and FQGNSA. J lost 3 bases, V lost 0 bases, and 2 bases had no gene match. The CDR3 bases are TGTGCCAGCAGCTTAGCGGACAGGGGGGACTACGAGCAGTACTTC. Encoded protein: CASSLADRGDYEQYF.

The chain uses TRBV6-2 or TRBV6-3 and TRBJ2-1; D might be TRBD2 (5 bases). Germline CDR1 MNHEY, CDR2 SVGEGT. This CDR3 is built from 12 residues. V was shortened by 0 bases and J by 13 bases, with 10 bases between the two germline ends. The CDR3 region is CASSYSSGGQFF. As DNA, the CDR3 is TGTGCCAGCAGTTACTCGAGTGGAGGACAGTTCTTC.

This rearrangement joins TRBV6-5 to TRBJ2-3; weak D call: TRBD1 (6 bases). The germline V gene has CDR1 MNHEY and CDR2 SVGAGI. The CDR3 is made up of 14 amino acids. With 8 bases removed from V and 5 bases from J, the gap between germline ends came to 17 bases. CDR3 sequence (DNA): TGTGCCAGCTCTAGAGAGACAGGAGAAGATACGCAGTATTTT. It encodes CASSRETGEDTQYF.

This CDR3 reads CALVGRLAASYNEQFF. CDR3 nucleotides: TGTGCCCTTGTCGGACGGCTAGCAGCCTCTTACAATGAGCAGTTCTTC. The J gene is TRBJ2-1, the V gene TRBV30, with D possibly being TRBD2 (5 bases). The CDR3 spans 16 residues. Trimming removed 8 bases at V and 4 bases at J, with 24 bases between. Germline V gene lookup returns CDR1 GTSNPN and CDR2 SVGIG (reference sequence).

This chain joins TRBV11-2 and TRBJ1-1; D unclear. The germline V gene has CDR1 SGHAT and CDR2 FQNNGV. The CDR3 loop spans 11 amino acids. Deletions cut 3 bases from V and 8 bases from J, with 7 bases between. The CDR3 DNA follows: TGTGCCAGCAGCTTCTTCAACGAAGCTTTCTTT. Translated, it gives CASSFFNEAFF.

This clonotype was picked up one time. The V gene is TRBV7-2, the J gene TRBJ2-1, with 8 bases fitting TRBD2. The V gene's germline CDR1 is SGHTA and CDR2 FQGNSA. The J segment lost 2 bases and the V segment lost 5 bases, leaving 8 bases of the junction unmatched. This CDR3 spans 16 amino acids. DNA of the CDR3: TGTGCCAGCAGCCCTGGAGGCGGGAGGACCTACAATGAGCAGTTCTTC. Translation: CASSPGGGRTYNEQFF.

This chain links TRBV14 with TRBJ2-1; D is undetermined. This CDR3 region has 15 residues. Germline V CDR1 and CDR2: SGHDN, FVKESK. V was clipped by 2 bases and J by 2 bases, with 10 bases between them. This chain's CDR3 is CASSQSNQAYNEQFF. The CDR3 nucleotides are TGTGCCAGCAGCCAATCAAACCAGGCCTACAATGAGCAGTTCTTC.

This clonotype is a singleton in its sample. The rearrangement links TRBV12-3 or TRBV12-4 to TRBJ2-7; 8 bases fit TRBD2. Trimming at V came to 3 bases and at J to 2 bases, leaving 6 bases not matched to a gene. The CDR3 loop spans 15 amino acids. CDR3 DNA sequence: TGTGCCAGCAGTTTCCCGGGCGGGGGGACCTACGAGCAGTACTTC. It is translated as CASSFPGGGTYEQYF.

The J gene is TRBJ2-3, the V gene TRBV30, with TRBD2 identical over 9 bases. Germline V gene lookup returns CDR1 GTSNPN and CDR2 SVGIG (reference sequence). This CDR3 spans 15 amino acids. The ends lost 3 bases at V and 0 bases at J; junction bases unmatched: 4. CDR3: CAWRRLAESTDTQYF. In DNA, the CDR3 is TGTGCCTGGAGGCGACTAGCGGAAAGCACAGATACGCAGTATTTT.

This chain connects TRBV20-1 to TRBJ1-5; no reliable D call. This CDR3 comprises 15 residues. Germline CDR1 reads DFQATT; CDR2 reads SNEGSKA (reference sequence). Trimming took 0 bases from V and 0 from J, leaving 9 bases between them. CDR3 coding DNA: TGCAGTGCTAGAGAGACGGGGAATAGCAATCAGCCCCAGCATTTT. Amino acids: CSARETGNSNQPQHF.

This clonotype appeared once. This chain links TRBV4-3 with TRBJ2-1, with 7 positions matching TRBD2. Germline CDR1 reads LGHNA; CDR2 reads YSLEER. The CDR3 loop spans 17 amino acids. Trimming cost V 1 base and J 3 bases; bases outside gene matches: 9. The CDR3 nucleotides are TGCGCCAGCAGCCAAGCCCGGGGCGGGAGAGGCTACAATGAGCAGTTCTTC. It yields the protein CASSQARGGRGYNEQFF.

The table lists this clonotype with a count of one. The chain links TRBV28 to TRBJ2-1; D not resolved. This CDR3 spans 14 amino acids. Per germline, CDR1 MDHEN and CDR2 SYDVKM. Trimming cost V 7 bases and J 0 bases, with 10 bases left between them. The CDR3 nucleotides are TGTGCCAGCACAGGCGGTAGCTCCTACAATGAGCAGTTCTTC. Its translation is CASTGGSSYNEQFF.

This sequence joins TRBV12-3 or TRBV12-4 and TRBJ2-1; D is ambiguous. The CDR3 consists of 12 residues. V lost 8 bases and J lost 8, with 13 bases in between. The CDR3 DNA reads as TGTGCCAGCTGGGTGAATATAGATGAGCAGTTCTTC. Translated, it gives CASWVNIDEQFF.

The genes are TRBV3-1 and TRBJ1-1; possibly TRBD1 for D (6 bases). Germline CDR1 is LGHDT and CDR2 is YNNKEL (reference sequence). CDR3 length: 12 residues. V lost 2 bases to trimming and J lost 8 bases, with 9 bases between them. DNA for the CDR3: TGTGCCAGCAGCCAACACAGGGTAGAAGCTTTCTTT. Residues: CASSQHRVEAFF.